These T cell receptor beta chains were read from a single sample in a study of shared clonotypes between healthy human individuals. The table came from immunoSEQ multiplex PCR; TCRdb's copy has only in-frame clones and leaves some out. This table has about 2 million clones, 95% appearing once. The sequencing sample was made of naive CD4+ T cells sorted from blood. The receptors here all came from a man aged 18 to 30 in good health. The CDR3 runs from the conserved cysteine through the conserved F or W. D genes are given only for firm matches.

v_call: TRBV6-1; d_call: -; j_call: TRBJ1-6; cdr3_aa: CASRDSSNSPLHF
v_call: TRBV4-3; d_call: -; j_call: TRBJ1-5; cdr3_aa: CASSQERGSHQPQHF
v_call: TRBV19; d_call: -; j_call: TRBJ1-1; cdr3_aa: CASTGRANTEAFF
v_call: TRBV20-1; d_call: -; j_call: TRBJ1-5; cdr3_aa: CSASSNQPQHF
v_call: TRBV4-1; d_call: -; j_call: TRBJ2-3; cdr3_aa: CASSQGQLGANTQYF
v_call: TRBV6-5; d_call: -; j_call: TRBJ2-7; cdr3_aa: CASSLPGLFSYEQYF
v_call: TRBV10-3; d_call: -; j_call: TRBJ1-1; cdr3_aa: CAISAATVSGTEAFF
v_call: TRBV28; d_call: TRBD1; j_call: TRBJ1-6; cdr3_aa: CASSSPGQGVLPLHF
v_call: TRBV21-1; d_call: -; j_call: TRBJ1-1; cdr3_aa: CASSKPPRPNTEAFF
v_call: TRBV10-3; d_call: -; j_call: TRBJ1-2; cdr3_aa: CAISDFSYGYTF
v_call: TRBV10-3; d_call: -; j_call: TRBJ2-3; cdr3_aa: CAISDRLRESTDTQYF
v_call: TRBV5-4; d_call: -; j_call: TRBJ2-1; cdr3_aa: CASTRTAAPSYNEQFF
v_call: TRBV27; d_call: TRBD2; j_call: TRBJ2-7; cdr3_aa: CASSTQGLAGPYEQYF
v_call: TRBV18; d_call: TRBD1; j_call: TRBJ1-1; cdr3_aa: CASSEAHRGWGNTEAFF
v_call: TRBV7-2; d_call: TRBD1; j_call: TRBJ1-5; cdr3_aa: CASSRSQRLTGEPQHF
v_call: TRBV7-2; d_call: -; j_call: TRBJ2-4; cdr3_aa: CASSAVGEGRIQYF
v_call: TRBV5-1; d_call: TRBD1; j_call: TRBJ1-2; cdr3_aa: CASSLAGTGYERHGYTF
v_call: TRBV5-4; d_call: TRBD1; j_call: TRBJ2-1; cdr3_aa: CASSLTGGTPRGVYNEQFF
v_call: TRBV6-5; d_call: TRBD2; j_call: -; cdr3_aa: CASRQRGGEQYF
v_call: TRBV30; d_call: -; j_call: TRBJ2-7; cdr3_aa: CAWSVSGLGEQYF
v_call: TRBV7-9; d_call: -; j_call: TRBJ1-3; cdr3_aa: CATFTGSGNTIYF
v_call: TRBV5-1; d_call: TRBD2; j_call: TRBJ2-7; cdr3_aa: CASSLVLSGSVDEQYF
v_call: TRBV29-1; d_call: -; j_call: TRBJ1-3; cdr3_aa: CSVAMGGSGNTIYF
v_call: TRBV7-6; d_call: -; j_call: TRBJ1-6; cdr3_aa: CASSLGGNDNSPLHF
v_call: TRBV27; d_call: -; j_call: TRBJ2-3; cdr3_aa: CASRREGTDTQYF
v_call: TRBV5-1; d_call: -; j_call: TRBJ2-2; cdr3_aa: CASSLGGSDTGELFF
v_call: TRBV30; d_call: -; j_call: TRBJ2-7; cdr3_aa: CAWGSSGKGLSYEQYF
v_call: TRBV7-9; d_call: -; j_call: TRBJ2-1; cdr3_aa: CASSLDAWGTYNEQFF
v_call: TRBV10-1; d_call: -; j_call: TRBJ2-3; cdr3_aa: CASGTGITDTQYF
v_call: TRBV29-1; d_call: -; j_call: TRBJ1-2; cdr3_aa: CSAVLGSDYGYTF
v_call: TRBV5-1; d_call: -; j_call: TRBJ2-7; cdr3_aa: CASSGQGPLEQYF
v_call: TRBV10-3; d_call: TRBD1; j_call: TRBJ2-7; cdr3_aa: CAISESTGGSNEQYF